A selection of T cell receptor beta chains follows, all from one sample in a study of T cell responses to AZD1222 COVID-19 vaccine. Assay: immunoSEQ multiplex PCR; the TCRdb copy retains only in-frame clones and omits some. The sample lists about 140,000 clones; approximately 90% were seen once. Specimen: peripheral blood, collected on day 0 of AZD1222 vaccination. The receptor source for this set is an adult in good health. CDR3s leave out the opening cysteine and the closing phenylalanine or tryptophan. Clone size is shown for a subset of rows, as once, few, many or a class of expanded clone.

V,J,size,CDR3
TRBV7-9,TRBJ1-3,NA,ASSLMTGGLSGNTIY
TRBV5-1,TRBJ2-7,NA,ASSASVTTNEQY
TRBV12-5,TRBJ2-7,NA,ASGSSGTSWQY
TRBV27,TRBJ2-6,NA,ASRIVSGANVLT
TRBV30,TRBJ2-7,NA,AWSRDGTYEQY
TRBV3-1/TRBV3-2,TRBJ1-5,NA,ASSPQGAAQPQH
TRBV30,TRBJ1-2,NA,ASSGVRHVWGYT
TRBV5-1,TRBJ2-3,NA,ASSLAGAYGVTDTQY
TRBV14,TRBJ1-2,NA,ASSQEGATNYGYT
TRBV7-6,TRBJ1-4,NA,ASSEVDRGLPNEKLF
TRBV28,TRBJ1-2,NA,ASTQGGSLYGYT
TRBV5-8,TRBJ1-4,NA,ASSRQGFSTTNEKLF
TRBV4-3,TRBJ1-1,NA,ASSQGQGGTEAF
TRBV5-6,TRBJ1-4,NA,ASSSQEANEKLF
TRBV4-1,TRBJ1-2,NA,ASSQPQIIYGYT
TRBV5-4,TRBJ1-2,NA,ASSKSGGAGKGYT
TRBV6-4,TRBJ2-1,NA,ASSDSSENEQF
TRBV28,TRBJ1-4,NA,ASTLRGFNEKLF
TRBV18,TRBJ1-5,once,ASQDRGINQPQH
TRBV5-8,TRBJ1-2,NA,ASSPYGYT
TRBV4-1,TRBJ1-5,once,ASSQALGERQPQH
TRBV10-2,TRBJ1-1,NA,AGSTGFGTEAF
TRBV12-3/TRBV12-4,TRBJ1-5,NA,ASSWTTYQPQH
TRBV2,TRBJ2-3,once,ASKDFTQY
TRBV5-4,TRBJ2-3,NA,ASSLYGFTDTQY
TRBV5-6,TRBJ2-2,NA,ASSARGELF
TRBV4-3,TRBJ1-4,NA,ASSQDERVRKLF
TRBV5-6,TRBJ2-7,once,ASSWVGGIYEQY
TRBV5-5,TRBJ1-3,once,ASSLWASSGNTIY
TRBV7-9,TRBJ1-1,NA,ASSLDLRGHLTEAF
TRBV5-1,TRBJ2-5,few,ASSFGGLAGTETQY
TRBV15,TRBJ1-4,NA,ATSILGGKLF
TRBV7-9,TRBJ2-7,NA,ASSSGTGIREQY
TRBV28,TRBJ2-5,NA,ASRRTGMETQY
TRBV7-9,TRBJ2-2,NA,ASSLLVVGELF
TRBV6-5,TRBJ1-1,NA,ASSLVPPGGKTEAF
TRBV3-1/TRBV3-2,TRBJ1-1,NA,ASSIRQGPAF
TRBV7-3,TRBJ1-1,NA,ASSLYRDTEAF
TRBV24-1,TRBJ1-5,once,AGGRDYSNQPQH
TRBV2,TRBJ1-3,NA,ASSRRTASSGNTIY
TRBV5-4,TRBJ1-6,NA,ASSSGTGYYNSPLH
TRBV5-6,TRBJ1-1,once,ASSPGGTEAF